The next 19 T cell receptor beta chains were all read from a single sample in a study of T cells in Graves' hyperthyroidism and ophthalmopathy (dated by TCRdb to between 2019 and 2020). The receptor library was made with multiplex PCR. The reads were generated on an Illumina HiSeq 2000. TCR beta CDR3 regions were amplified from RNA transcripts. The first round of RT-PCR for the TCR CDR3 was performed with the HTBI primer set and the Qiagen OneStep RT-PCR kit. TCRdb reprocessed the public reads (quality trimming at Q25 with fastp, clone calling with MiXCR) and kept in-frame beta chains. Identical CDR3 proteins give one entry, which carries the most common genes and DNA. For this sample there are around 300,000 distinct CDR3 sequences; less than 30% appear just once. The ten largest account for about 25% of the sample. The source material was blood. These receptors were obtained from a man in his forties with Graves' hyperthyroidism that later progressed to Graves' ophthalmopathy.

This clonotype was observed many times. The rearrangement links TRBV6-5 to TRBJ1-5; D remains unclear. Germline assignment: CDR1 MNHEY and CDR2 SVGAGI. The CDR3 totals 14 residues. V was trimmed by 8 bases and J by 1 base, leaving 12 bases between them. CDR3 region: CASETTRSNQPQHF. Here the CDR3 DNA reads TGTGCCAGCGAGACGACCCGGAGCAATCAGCCCCAGCATTTT.

This clonotype was counted at least ten times. The gene calls are TRBV25-1 and TRBJ2-5; D uncertain. The CDR3 extends over 13 amino acids. Trimming cost V 2 bases and J 1 base, with 5 bases left between them. Germline V CDR1 and CDR2: MGHDK, SYGVNS. The CDR3 region has the DNA TGTGCCAGCAGTGAAAGACCCCAAGAGACCCAGTACTTC. It translates to CASSERPQETQYF.

The DNA for the CDR3 is TGTGCCAGTAGTCCGGTTGCGACATTGAACTATGGCTACACCTTC. Residues: CASSPVATLNYGYTF. This chain links TRBV19 with TRBJ1-2, with D unresolved. CDR1 is LNHDA, CDR2 SQIVND, per germline (reference sequence). The CDR3 is 15 residues long. V lost 5 bases, J lost 2 bases, and 15 bases lay in between. The whole variable domain, remainder taken from reference TRBV19 and TRBJ1-2, is DGGITQSPKYLFRKEGQNVTLSCEQNLNHDAMYWYRQDPGQGLRLIYYSQIVNDFQKGDIAEGYSVSREKKESFPLTVTSAQKNPTAFYLCASSPVATLNYGYTFGSGTRLTVV.

This clonotype was counted ten times or more. This sequence joins TRBV7-2 and TRBJ1-3; D perhaps matches TRBD1 (6 bases). Germline V gene lookup returns CDR1 SGHTA and CDR2 FQGNSA. This CDR3 spans 14 amino acids. Between the trimmed V and J ends, which lost 5 bases and 0 bases, there was a span of 8 bases. CDR3 in amino acids: CASSRDNSGNTIYF. The CDR3 coding sequence is TGTGCCAGCAGCCGGGACAACTCTGGAAACACCATATATTTT.

This clonotype occurred many times. The V call is TRBV24-1, the J call TRBJ2-2; D is possibly TRBD1 (6 bases). CDR3 length equals 16 residues. V lost 7 bases to trimming and J lost 1 base, with 15 bases between them. Germline-derived CDR1 and CDR2 are KGHDR and SFDVKD. The DNA for the CDR3 is TGTGCCACCAGGGACAGACCGGGAATGAACACCGGGGAGCTGTTTTTT. This sequence encodes CATRDRPGMNTGELFF.

Ten or more counts support this clonotype. The genes are TRBV19 and TRBJ2-2; D gene ambiguous. Trimming left V 7 bases short and J 6 bases short, with 15 bases between. CDR3 length: 14 residues. CDR1 LNHDA and CDR2 SQIVND come from the germline V gene (reference sequence). CDR3 DNA: TGTGCCAGTAACTACTTCAACCAAGCCGGGGAGCTGTTTTTT. It is translated as CASNYFNQAGELFF.

This clonotype was seen many times. The chain carries TRBV2 and TRBJ1-2, with D tentatively TRBD1 (6 bases). The CDR3 extends over 12 amino acids. Deletions cut 10 bases from V and 0 bases from J, with 9 bases between. Germline CDR1 is SNHLY and CDR2 is FYNNEI. The CDR3 spells CAIGQTNYGYTF. CDR3 bases: TGTGCCATTGGACAGACTAACTATGGCTACACCTTC.

This clonotype was found many times. The V call is TRBV10-3, the J call TRBJ1-1, with D unresolved. Germline V lookup: CDR1 ENHRY, CDR2 SYGVKD. The V and J ends lost 8 bases and 0 bases respectively, with 19 bases between them. This CDR3 spans 16 amino acids. The chain's CDR3 is CAISRLDGTLNTEAFF. The CDR3 bases are TGTGCCATCTCGAGATTGGACGGAACTTTGAACACTGAAGCTTTCTTT.

The sample holds many counts of this clonotype. V gene TRBV6-5 combines with J gene TRBJ2-7; 10 positions agree with TRBD2. The CDR3 extends over 16 amino acids. Germline-derived CDR1 and CDR2 are MNHEY and SVGAGI. The trim removed 0 bases at V and 6 bases at J, leaving 8 bases unmatched. CDR3 region: CASSYSGTSVLGEQYF. The CDR3 DNA reads as TGTGCCAGCAGTTACTCGGGGACTAGCGTACTCGGCGAGCAGTACTTC.

This clonotype was counted between two and nine times. The gene calls are TRBV5-1 and TRBJ2-2; possible D gene TRBD1, 5 bases. V lost 5 bases to trimming and J lost 7 bases, with 24 bases between them. This CDR3 spans 17 amino acids. Germline V lookup: CDR1 SGHRS, CDR2 YFSETQ. The CDR3 DNA reads as TGCGCCAGCAGGACCACAGGAGCACGTAAGAATATCGGGGAGCTGTTTTTT. Translated, it gives CASRTTGARKNIGELFF.

V gene TRBV13 combines with J gene TRBJ2-5; possible D gene TRBD1, 6 bases. Between the trimmed V and J ends, which lost 7 bases and 4 bases, there was a span of 19 bases. CDR3 size: 15 residues. Germline CDR1 and CDR2: PRHDT and FYEKMQ (reference sequence). CDR3 sequence: CASKQGQTKRETQYF. In DNA, the CDR3 is TGTGCCAGCAAACAGGGCCAGACTAAGAGAGAGACCCAGTACTTC.

This clonotype has ten or more counts. The gene calls are TRBV29-1 and TRBJ1-1; D possibly corresponds to TRBD1 (6 bases). The CDR3 consists of 14 residues. Trimming removed 6 bases at V and 1 base at J, with 15 bases between. Germline CDR1 is SQVTM and CDR2 is ANQGSEA. The DNA of the CDR3 is TGCAGCGTACACCGGGACACTGAGAACACTGAAGCTTTCTTT. This gives the protein CSVHRDTENTEAFF.

The sample holds many counts of this clonotype. The gene calls are TRBV6-1 and TRBJ2-5; D gene ambiguous. CDR3 length equals 13 residues. Germline values: CDR1 MNHNS, CDR2 SASEGT. V was pared by 2 bases and J by 4 bases, with 8 bases between. The CDR3 sequence is CASSETPLETQYF. In DNA, the CDR3 is TGTGCCAGCAGTGAAACCCCCCTAGAGACCCAGTACTTC.

Comment on this clonotype: A single base separates this from a much larger clone, so it may be a read error. The conserved closing phenylalanine or tryptophan is absent in this CDR3, likely reflecting a read error. V gene TRBV19 combines with J gene TRBJ2-7; perhaps TRBD2 as D (6 bases). Trimming shortened V by 3 bases and J by 1 base, and 13 bases separated the two germline ends. The germline V gene encodes CDR1 LNHDA and CDR2 SQIVND (reference sequence). This CDR3 spans 15 amino acids. The DNA of the CDR3 is TGTGCCAGTAGTATTAAGTTCGGGGGATCCTACGAGCAGTACTCC. Translated, it gives CASSIKFGGSYEQYS.

This clonotype was picked up many times. V usage is TRBV3-1 and J usage is TRBJ1-1; D is unclear. Looked up from germline, CDR1 is LGHDT and CDR2 is YNNKEL (reference sequence). The CDR3 runs to 16 residues. Between the trimmed V and J ends, which lost 1 base and 2 bases, there was a span of 14 bases. CDR3 loop: CASSQGAHRPNTEAFF. For the CDR3, the DNA is TGTGCCAGCAGCCAAGGTGCTCACAGACCTAACACTGAAGCTTTCTTT.

This sequence joins TRBV29-1 and TRBJ2-7, with D uncertain. CDR1 is SQVTM and CDR2 is ANQGSEA in the germline V gene. The CDR3 covers 13 residues. Trimming removed 4 bases at V and 5 bases at J, with 15 bases between. The CDR3, as DNA: TGCAGCGTTGTAACCACCGATGGGAACGAGCAGTACTTC. Amino acid sequence: CSVVTTDGNEQYF.

The sample holds many counts of this clonotype. This chain uses TRBV11-2 with TRBJ2-7; 12 bases are shared with TRBD1. CDR3 length: 13 amino acids. CDR1 and CDR2 (germline): SGHAT, FQNNGV. The CDR3 loop is CASSGQGALGQYF. The CDR3 DNA follows: TGTGCAAGTTCGGGACAGGGGGCCCTGGGGCAGTACTTC.

This clonotype was seen ten or more times. The chain joins TRBV5-6 to TRBJ2-2; D gene uncertain. Germline assignment: CDR1 SGHDT and CDR2 YYEEEE. The CDR3 consists of 13 residues. Trimming shortened V by 6 bases and J by 0 bases, and 6 bases separated the two germline ends. The CDR3 DNA is TGTGCCAGCAACGCACCGAACACCGGGGAGCTGTTTTTT. This gives the protein CASNAPNTGELFF.

There are many counts of this clonotype. The V gene is TRBV12-3 or TRBV12-4, the J gene TRBJ2-5; D might be TRBD1 (6 bases). This CDR3 comprises 14 residues. Trimming pared 6 bases from V and 4 bases from J, leaving 15 bases between. The DNA of the CDR3 is TGTGCCAGCAGCCGCCTAGGGGGTGGAGAGACCCAGTACTTC. Translation: CASSRLGGGETQYF.